This is a list of T cell receptor beta chains from one sample in a study of T cells in localized non-small cell lung cancer. The assay was immunoSEQ multiplex PCR, and TCRdb's table has in-frame clones only and misses some. The sample has tens of thousands of clones, more than 80% seen once. This material consisted of peripheral blood, taken before any cancer treatment. The receptors come from a woman aged 35 to 70 with stage I lung adenocarcinoma. CDR3s leave out the opening cysteine and the closing phenylalanine or tryptophan. Fields, in order: clone size, V gene, CDR3 protein. Expanded clones get a size class; other rows say once, few or many, or leave the size out.

clone size: -; V gene: TRBV9; CDR3 protein: ASSPEGGYTGELF
clone size: -; V gene: TRBV29-1; CDR3 protein: SVEDPRSRTQY
clone size: -; V gene: TRBV1; CDR3 protein: TSSQSWRAARGYT
clone size: -; V gene: TRBV5-6; CDR3 protein: ASSQGNFIQAF
clone size: -; V gene: TRBV19; CDR3 protein: ASKETGGSLTDTQY
clone size: -; V gene: TRBV7-8; CDR3 protein: ASSGPRAPLH
clone size: -; V gene: TRBV2; CDR3 protein: ASSEFLGETQY
clone size: -; V gene: TRBV7-9; CDR3 protein: ASSFQGANTEAF
clone size: -; V gene: TRBV19; CDR3 protein: ASSIEMAKGQY
clone size: few; V gene: TRBV7-9; CDR3 protein: ASSLAFDSPLH
clone size: -; V gene: TRBV10-2; CDR3 protein: ASTLGPRQGLRNEQY
clone size: -; V gene: TRBV30; CDR3 protein: AWNGRGRGITSGNTIY
clone size: once; V gene: TRBV15; CDR3 protein: ATSGSSGRTHQPQH
clone size: -; V gene: TRBV4-1; CDR3 protein: ASSPPEGNTIY
clone size: -; V gene: TRBV9; CDR3 protein: ASSVGGNTGELF